Following are 9 T cell receptor beta chains from one sample sequenced in a study of control samples from healthy donors and cancer patients. Method: immunoSEQ multiplex PCR; TCRdb's copy keeps in-frame clones and lacks some. The table includes about 170,000 clones, 90% to 95% detected once. Sequencing was carried out using blood. Receptors originate from a woman aged 18-35 years in good health.

This sequence joins TRBV27 and TRBJ2-7, with a tentative D call TRBD2 (6 bases). Between the trimmed V and J ends, which lost 4 bases and 3 bases, there was a span of 19 bases. The CDR3 has 16 residues. The germline V gene has CDR1 MNHEY and CDR2 SMNVEV (reference sequence). The CDR3 coding sequence is TGTGCCAGCAGTTCCTTCATGGCGGGGACTTTCTACGAGCAGTACTTC. This translates into CASSSFMAGTFYEQYF.

V is TRBV6-5 and J is TRBJ1-1; no clear D gene. The V gene's germline CDR1 is MNHEY and CDR2 SVGAGI. The ends were cut back, 8 bases at V and 0 bases at J, with 13 bases in the middle. The CDR3 covers 14 residues. The CDR3 here is CASGNGRLNTEAFF. Written as DNA, the CDR3 is TGTGCCAGCGGAAACGGACGGCTGAACACTGAAGCTTTCTTT.

The rearrangement links TRBV9 to TRBJ2-4; D possibly corresponds to TRBD2 (7 bases). Germline V CDR1 and CDR2: SGDLS, YYNGEE. This CDR3 is 17 amino acids long. Trimming left V 3 bases short and J 2 bases short, with 18 bases between. In nucleotides, the CDR3 is TGTGCCAGCAGCGGTGGGGGGGGCACAGGGACCAAAAACATTCAGTACTTC. This codes for CASSGGGGTGTKNIQYF.

The V call is TRBV6-2 or TRBV6-3, the J call TRBJ2-6; D is unresolved. CDR1 is MNHEY, CDR2 SVGEGT, per germline. V was clipped by 2 bases and J by 4 bases, with 12 bases between them. This CDR3 has 16 residues. The CDR3 DNA reads TGTGCCAGCAGTTACGAAACGTCGGACGGGGCCAACGTCCTGACTTTC. Translated, it gives CASSYETSDGANVLTF.

The rearrangement links TRBV19 to TRBJ1-4, with 7 bases matching TRBD1. This CDR3 has 15 residues. V lost 0 bases to trimming and J lost 10 bases; unmatched junction nucleotides: 8. Germline lookup yields CDR1 LNHDA and CDR2 SQIVND (reference sequence). The CDR3 region has the DNA TGTGCCAGTAGTATAGAACAGGGGAGCGGAGGAAAACTGTTTTTT. It specifies CASSIEQGSGGKLFF.

The chain combines TRBV28 with TRBJ2-7; weak D call: TRBD1 (6 bases). This CDR3 has 15 residues. Germline CDR1 and CDR2: MDHEN and SYDVKM. Trimming pared 5 bases from V and 0 bases from J, leaving 14 bases between. The CDR3 loop reads CASSTGHPASYEQYF. CDR3 DNA sequence: TGTGCCAGCAGTACGGGACACCCAGCCTCCTACGAGCAGTACTTC.

J is TRBJ2-7 and V is TRBV5-6; the match to TRBD2 covers 7 bases. CDR1 and CDR2 from the germline V gene are SGHDT and YYEEEE. J was trimmed by 6 bases and V by 0 bases; bases with no gene match: 3. CDR3 length: 13 residues. Here the CDR3 DNA reads TGTGCCAGCAGCTTGGCATGGGGGGGCGAGCAGTACTTC. As protein: CASSLAWGGEQYF.

This sequence joins TRBV6-5 and TRBJ2-5, with 7 bases lining up with TRBD1. V was clipped by 0 bases and J by 4 bases; unmatched bases: 5. There are 15 residues in the CDR3. The germline V gene has CDR1 MNHEY and CDR2 SVGAGI. The CDR3 bases are TGTGCCAGCAGTTACTCCCACAGGGGTCGAGAGACCCAGTACTTC. It is translated as CASSYSHRGRETQYF.

The V gene is TRBV3-1 (or the pseudogene TRBV3-2), the J gene TRBJ1-1, with D tentatively TRBD1 (5 bases). V was cut by 4 bases and J by 8 bases, with 17 bases left in between. This CDR3 region has 14 residues. CDR1 LGHDT and CDR2 YNNKEL come from the germline V gene (reference sequence). The CDR3 bases are TGTGCCAGCAGCCTGACTCCCAGGGTAACCGAAGCTTTCTTT. Its translation is CASSLTPRVTEAFF.